This TCR beta chain originates from a study of human T cells and chemical hapten exposure. Study context: Across its approximately 25 weeks, the study gave patients weekly diphenylcyclopropenone doses to the scalp.

Germline values: CDR1 LNHDA, CDR2 SQIVND (reference sequence). The CDR3 contains 16 residues. V lost 5 bases, J lost 0 bases, and 14 bases lay in between. Time point specified: patch test 2, 6 weeks after DPC sensitization. Treatment here: therapeutic diphenylcyclopropenone sensitization with weekly scalp DPC. A single record per CDR3 protein comes from TCRdb applying MiXCR to the RACE reads. The sample contains 69,000 or so distinct CDR3 sequences, 10% of which appear only once. This clonotype was seen at least ten times. The receptor's source is a woman aged 45-59 years with alopecia areata. Some clones in this sample may be carry-over from other donors' samples. The J gene is TRBJ1-5, the V gene TRBV19; weak D call: TRBD1 (6 bases). Sequenced material: whole blood, taken in connection with sensitization to the hapten diphenylcyclopropenone (DPC). As DNA, the CDR3 is TGTGCCAGTAGTTCGCCGGGGGCACTTAGCAATCAGCCCCAGCATTTT. Protein: CASSSPGALSNQPQHF.